Described below is a single T cell receptor (beta chain) sequence and its context. CDR1 and CDR2 (germline): LGHNA, YNFKEQ. V trimming: 1 base; J trimming: 0 bases; junction bases outside the gene matches: 14. The CDR3 contains 19 residues. The table came from immunoSEQ multiplex PCR; TCRdb's copy has only in-frame clones and leaves some out. This repertoire shows roughly 330,000 clones, around 88% found once; its top ten account for around 1.5%. This entry comes from a study of blood T cell repertoires in COVID-19. Source material: peripheral blood. The receptor was isolated from a woman aged 45-65 years with acute or convalescent COVID-19. The chain recombines TRBV4-2 with TRBJ2-5, with 7 nucleotides matching TRBD2. This chain's CDR3 is CASSQVTIGGGWYQETQYF. Written as DNA, the CDR3 is TGTGCCAGCAGCCAAGTAACCATTGGCGGGGGTTGGTACCAAGAGACCCAGTACTTC.